This T cell receptor beta chain was sequenced for a study of a mutant IDH1 vaccine in newly diagnosed glioma. Whole-study context: Beginning 4-6 weeks after radiotherapy alone, or with temozolomide cycles, vaccination took place. Patients got radiotherapy, temozolomide, or both beforehand, and most got both.

V gave up 5 bases and J gave up 2 bases; unmatched junction bases: 16. The germline V gene encodes CDR1 SEHNR and CDR2 FQNEAQ (reference sequence). The CDR3 loop spans 18 amino acids. Data came from immunoSEQ multiplex PCR; TCRdb stores just in-frame clones and leaves some out. The sample contains 100,000 to 120,000 clones, roughly nine tenths of which appear only once. Noted time point: week 11, during vaccination. In the vaccine, a single dose held 300 ug of the mutant IDH1 20-mer peptide, along with topical imiquimod. Details on this clone: Its antigen is unknown.

This chain joins TRBV7-9 and TRBJ2-7; TRBD1 matches 9 bases. This clonotype originated in a woman aged 45-65 years with glioma. The material was PBMCs, obtained from a glioma patient whose treatment included an IDH1 peptide vaccine. The CDR3 DNA reads TGTGCCAGCAGCCATGAGACCGCGGGACAGGGCTTTACCTACGAGCAGTACTTC. The encoded protein is CASSHETAGQGFTYEQYF.